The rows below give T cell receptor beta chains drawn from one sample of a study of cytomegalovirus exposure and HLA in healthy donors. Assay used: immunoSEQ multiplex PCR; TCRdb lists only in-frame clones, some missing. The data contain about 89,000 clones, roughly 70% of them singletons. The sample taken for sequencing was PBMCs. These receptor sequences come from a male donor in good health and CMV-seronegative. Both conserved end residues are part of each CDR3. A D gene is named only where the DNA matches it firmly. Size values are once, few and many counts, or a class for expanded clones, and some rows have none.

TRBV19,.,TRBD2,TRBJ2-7,CASSIAGTSSYEQYF,TGTGCCAGTAGTATCGCCGGGACTAGCTCCTACGAGCAGTACTTC
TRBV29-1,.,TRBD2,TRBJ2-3,CSVAPASGTTDTQYF,TGCAGCGTTGCCCCGGCTAGCGGGACCACAGATACGCAGTATTTT
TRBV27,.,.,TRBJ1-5,CASSSGGQPQHF,TGTGCCAGCAGTTCCGGAGGGCAGCCCCAGCATTTT
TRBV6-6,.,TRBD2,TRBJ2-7,CASSYMGREGEQYF,TGTGCCAGCAGTTACATGGGCAGGGAGGGCGAGCAGTACTTC
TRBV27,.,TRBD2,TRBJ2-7,CASSAGTSAYEQYF,TGTGCCAGCAGTGCCGGGACTAGCGCTTACGAGCAGTACTTC
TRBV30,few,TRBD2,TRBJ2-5,CAWSGGLGKYQETQYF,TGTGCCTGGAGCGGGGGACTAGGGAAGTACCAAGAGACCCAGTACTTC
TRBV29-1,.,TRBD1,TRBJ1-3,CSVEGDSSGNTIYF,TGCAGCGTTGAAGGGGACAGCTCTGGAAACACCATATATTTT
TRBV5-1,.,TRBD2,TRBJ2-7,CASRIGTSGIYEQYF,TGCGCCAGCAGAATCGGGACTAGCGGGATCTACGAGCAGTACTTC
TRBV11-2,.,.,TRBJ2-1,CASSYDRQFF,TGTGCCAGCAGCTATGACAGGCAGTTCTTC
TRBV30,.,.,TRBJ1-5,CAWSGQYNQPQHF,TGTGCCTGGAGCGGACAGTACAATCAGCCCCAGCATTTT
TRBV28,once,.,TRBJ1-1,CASTTDGGRNTEAFF,TGTGCCAGTACTACAGACGGGGGGAGAAACACTGAAGCTTTCTTT
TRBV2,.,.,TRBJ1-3,CASTPTVTSPGNTIYF,TGTGCCAGCACCCCGACAGTTACCTCCCCTGGAAACACCATATATTTT
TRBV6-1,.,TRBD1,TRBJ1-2,CASSEFGDRVRGYTF,TGTGCCAGCAGTGAATTCGGGGACAGGGTCCGCGGCTACACCTTC
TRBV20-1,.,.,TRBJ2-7,CSANSVYEQYF,TGCAGTGCTAATAGCGTCTACGAGCAGTACTTC
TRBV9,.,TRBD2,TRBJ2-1,CASSVVGSGKTNEQFF,TGTGCCAGCAGCGTAGTTGGTAGCGGGAAGACTAATGAGCAGTTCTTC
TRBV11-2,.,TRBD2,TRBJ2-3,CASSLGSLAGTGSGQYF,TGTGCCAGCAGCTTAGGTTCACTAGCGGGAACTGGTAGTGGGCAGTATTTT
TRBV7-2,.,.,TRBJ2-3,CASSLEANTQYF,TGTGCCAGCAGCTTAGAAGCGAATACGCAGTATTTT
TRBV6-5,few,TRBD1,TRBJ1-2,CASSRQGGDVYGYTF,TGTGCCAGCAGCCGACAGGGCGGAGATGTCTATGGCTACACCTTC
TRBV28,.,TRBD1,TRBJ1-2,CASSPQGANYGYTF,TGTGCCAGCAGCCCCCAGGGGGCGAACTATGGCTACACCTTC
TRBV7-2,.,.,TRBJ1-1,CASSYRTANTEAFF,TGTGCCAGCAGCTACAGGACCGCGAACACTGAAGCTTTCTTT
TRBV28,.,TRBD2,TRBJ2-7,CASSGGRANEQYF,TGTGCCAGCAGTGGCGGGAGGGCCAACGAGCAGTACTTC
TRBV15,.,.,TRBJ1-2,CATSRGAGRGYTF,TGTGCCACCAGCAGAGGTGCGGGGCGAGGCTACACCTTC
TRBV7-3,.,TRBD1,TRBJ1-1,CASSPGQGNTEAFF,TGTGCCAGCAGCCCCGGACAGGGGAACACTGAAGCTTTCTTT
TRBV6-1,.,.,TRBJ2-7,CASSAKLGQLTYEQYF,TGTGCCAGCAGTGCTAAACTTGGACAGCTAACCTACGAGCAGTACTTC
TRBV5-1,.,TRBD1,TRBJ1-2,CASSLGQGDYGYTF,TGCGCCAGCAGCTTAGGACAGGGTGACTATGGCTACACCTTC
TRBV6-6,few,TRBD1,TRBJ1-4,CASSYSGQGNEKLFF,TGTGCCAGCAGTTACTCGGGACAGGGAAATGAAAAACTGTTTTTT